The 5 T cell receptor beta chains below all came from one sample that was sequenced in a study of T cell responses to AZD1222 COVID-19 vaccine. Using immunoSEQ multiplex PCR, the repertoire was profiled, and TCRdb retains in-frame clones only, with some absent. Altogether roughly 150,000 clones are present, 85% to 95% being singletons, with the ten largest covering 1.3% to 1.5%. Sequences were derived from peripheral blood, sampled on day 0 of AZD1222 vaccination. These receptors originate from an adult in good health.

This clone was recorded only once. The J gene is TRBJ2-7, the V gene TRBV7-2, with D tentatively TRBD1 (5 bases). Germline V gives CDR1 SGHTA, CDR2 FQGNSA. The CDR3 is made up of 15 amino acids. Trimming stripped 4 bases from V and 0 bases from J, with 13 bases between. This chain's CDR3 is CASSYRSLSSYEQYF. In DNA form, the CDR3 reads TGTGCCAGCAGCTACAGGTCCCTTAGCTCCTACGAGCAGTACTTC. Based on the CDR3 plus reference TRBV7-2 and TRBJ2-7, the full variable domain is GAGVSQSPSNKVTEKGKDVELRCDPISGHTALYWYRQSLGQGLEFLIYFQGNSAPDKSGLPSDRFSAERTGGSVSTLTIQRTQQEDSAVYLCASSYRSLSSYEQYFGPGTRLTVT.

The chain combines TRBV2 with TRBJ1-6; D not certain. Germline CDR1 SNHLY, CDR2 FYNNEI. V lost 1 base and J lost 5, with 6 bases in between. This CDR3 is built from 14 residues. The CDR3 nucleotides read TGTGCCAGCAGTGAAGGGCATAATAATTCACCCCTCCACTTT. It encodes CASSEGHNNSPLHF. Filled out from reference TRBV2 and TRBJ1-6, the complete variable domain reads EPEVTQTPSHQVTQMGQEVILRCVPISNHLYFYWYRQILGQKVEFLVSFYNNEISEKSEIFDDQFSVERPDGSNFTLKIRSTKLEDSAMYFCASSEGHNNSPLHFGNGTRLTVT.

This clone was seen only a few times. The V gene is TRBV7-6, the J gene TRBJ1-2; 7 bases agree with TRBD1. V lost 5 bases, J lost 7 bases, and 7 bases stayed unmatched. The germline V gene encodes CDR1 SGHVS and CDR2 FNYEAQ. This CDR3 contains 13 residues. In DNA, the CDR3 is TGTGCCAGCAGCGACCGACAGGGCGGTGGCTACACCTTC. This gives the protein CASSDRQGGGYTF.

V usage is TRBV9 and J usage is TRBJ2-3; D may be TRBD2 (6 bases). Trimming shortened V by 0 bases and J by 2 bases, and 10 bases separated the two germline ends. CDR3 size: 15 residues. From germline, CDR1 is SGDLS and CDR2 YYNGEE. The CDR3 nucleotides read TGTGCCAGCAGCGTAGAGCTAGCGAACACAGATACGCAGTATTTT. It translates to CASSVELANTDTQYF.

The chain has TRBV7-9 and TRBJ2-7; TRBD2 aligns across 10 bases. The length of the CDR3 is 15 residues. CDR1 and CDR2 (germline): SEHNR, FQNEAQ (reference sequence). V lost 0 bases and J lost 4; bases outside the gene matches: 3. DNA for the CDR3: TGTGCCAGCAGCTTAGCCACAGCGGGGGGGTACGAGCAGTACTTC. It is translated as CASSLATAGGYEQYF.